The 24 T cell receptor beta chains in this list originate from one sample, sequenced in a study of T cells in Graves' hyperthyroidism and ophthalmopathy. TCR beta CDR3 sequences were amplified from RNA transcripts. Primed by the HTBI set, a first-round RT-PCR was run on the TCR CDR3. TCRdb re-called the multiplex PCR reads through MiXCR, storing one row per CDR3 protein. The table records approximately 400,000 distinct CDR3 sequences, about 18% of them present only once. Sequenced sample: blood. These receptors were collected from a young woman with Graves' hyperthyroidism.

The chain has TRBV3-1 and TRBJ2-7, with D uncertain. The CDR3 spans 11 residues. In germline, CDR1 is LGHDT, CDR2 YNNKEL (reference sequence). V was clipped by 2 bases and J by 4 bases, with 3 bases between them. In DNA, the CDR3 is TGTGCCAGCAGCCAATGGTACGAGCAGTACTTC. Amino acid sequence: CASSQWYEQYF.

The chain couples TRBV5-1 to TRBJ2-7; D is undetermined. V was shortened by 0 bases and J by 4 bases, with 14 bases between the two germline ends. The CDR3 is made up of 15 amino acids. Germline CDR1 and CDR2: SGHRS and YFSETQ. CDR3 region: CASSLGLGPGYEQYF. The CDR3 region has the DNA TGCGCCAGCAGCTTGGGGCTTGGTCCCGGTTACGAGCAGTACTTC.

This clonotype came up many times. The V gene is TRBV19, the J gene TRBJ1-5; D uncertain. The CDR3 contains 13 residues. The germline gives CDR1 LNHDA, CDR2 SQIVND (reference sequence). With 3 bases removed from V and 5 bases from J, the gap between germline ends came to 8 bases. CDR3 sequence reads: CASSIEGDQPQHF. The CDR3 region has the DNA TGTGCCAGTAGTATTGAGGGAGATCAGCCCCAGCATTTT.

This clonotype was observed many times. This chain uses TRBV28 with TRBJ1-1; tentatively, D is TRBD1 (5 bases). Germline loops: CDR1 MDHEN, CDR2 SYDVKM. This CDR3 has 15 amino acids. With 3 bases removed from V and 5 bases from J, the gap between germline ends came to 16 bases. The CDR3 loop reads CASSFDWGKVTEAFF. The CDR3 DNA reads as TGTGCCAGCAGTTTCGATTGGGGGAAAGTGACTGAAGCTTTCTTT.

This clonotype was observed at least ten times. The rearrangement joins TRBV19 to TRBJ1-1; D may be TRBD1 (5 bases). Trimming left V 5 bases short and J 3 bases short, with 16 bases between. The germline gives CDR1 LNHDA, CDR2 SQIVND (reference sequence). The CDR3 is 15 amino acids. CDR3 protein: CASSPWGELDTEAFF. CDR3 nucleotide sequence: TGTGCCAGTAGTCCCTGGGGCGAGCTGGACACTGAAGCTTTCTTT.

The genes are TRBV4-1 and TRBJ1-5; 11 bases match TRBD1. Germline CDR1 reads MGHRA; CDR2 reads YSYEKL. After removal of 6 bases from V and 0 bases from J, the junction contained 7 bases not matched to a gene. The CDR3 runs 17 residues. The CDR3 here is CASSRDRGENSNQPQHF. In nucleotides, the CDR3 is TGCGCCAGCAGTCGGGACAGGGGGGAAAATAGCAATCAGCCCCAGCATTTT.

This clonotype was seen ten or more times. The V and J genes are TRBV18 and TRBJ1-5, with 7 bases lining up with TRBD1. With 6 bases clipped from V and 6 bases from J, the junction kept 5 bases outside the gene matches. Germline assignment: CDR1 KGHSH and CDR2 LQKENI. The CDR3 extends over 13 amino acids. The CDR3 coding sequence is TGTGCCAGCTCCCAGGGGGACCGTCAGCCCCAGCATTTT. It encodes CASSQGDRQPQHF.

The rearrangement uses TRBV28 and TRBJ2-5; D possibly matches TRBD1 or TRBD2 (5 bases each). The CDR3 length is 14 residues. Germline CDR1 reads MDHEN; CDR2 reads SYDVKM. The V gene lost 5 bases and the J gene lost 5 bases, with 15 bases spanning the gap. CDR3 sequence reads: CASSRYVWGETQYF. The CDR3 region has the DNA TGTGCCAGCAGTCGCTACGTGTGGGGGGAGACCCAGTACTTC.

This clonotype appeared many times. The V and J genes are TRBV27 and TRBJ1-3, with D perhaps matching TRBD1 (6 bases). Per the germline V gene, CDR1 is MNHEY and CDR2 is SMNVEV (reference sequence). V was clipped by 4 bases and J by 8 bases, with 12 bases between them. The CDR3 has 13 amino acids. CDR3 protein: CASSYREKDTIYF. The DNA of the CDR3 is TGTGCCAGCAGTTACAGGGAGAAGGACACCATATATTTT.

In this sample, this clonotype turned up many times. This chain connects TRBV6-1 to TRBJ2-7, with D possibly being TRBD2 (6 bases). This CDR3 is built from 15 residues. V was clipped by 1 base and J by 3 bases, with 13 bases between them. Germline V lookup: CDR1 MNHNS, CDR2 SASEGT. The CDR3 DNA sequence: TGTGCCAGCAGTGAAGGGGAGGACCTGAGCTACGAGCAGTACTTC. Translation gives CASSEGEDLSYEQYF.

This clonotype was seen repeatedly, ten times or more. The V call is TRBV5-1, the J call TRBJ1-2, with 9 bases aligning to TRBD1. Per the germline V gene, CDR1 is SGHRS and CDR2 is YFSETQ. V shed 0 bases and J 4 bases; nucleotides not matched to a gene: 4. CDR3 length equals 15 residues. CDR3 amino acids: CASSLAPGQGYGYTF. CDR3 coding DNA: TGCGCCAGCAGCTTGGCACCGGGACAGGGCTATGGCTACACCTTC. The full variable domain, completed using reference TRBV5-1 and TRBJ1-2, is KAGVTQTPRYLIKTRGQQVTLSCSPISGHRSVSWYQQTPGQGLQFLFEYFSETQRNKGNFPGRFSGRQFSNSRSEMNVSTLELGDSALYLCASSLAPGQGYGYTFGSGTRLTVV.

This clonotype was detected many times. This rearrangement joins TRBV6-2 or TRBV6-3 to TRBJ2-5, with D perhaps matching TRBD2 (7 bases). From germline, CDR1 is MNHEY and CDR2 SVGEGT. V was cut by 7 bases and J by 1 base, with 16 bases left in between. CDR3 length equals 15 residues. The DNA of the CDR3 is TGTGCCAGCATTCCCGTCCGGGGGGCCCAAGAGACCCAGTACTTC. Its protein is CASIPVRGAQETQYF.

This clonotype has a count of ten or more. The V call is TRBV5-1, the J call TRBJ1-1; no clear D. V lost 2 bases, J lost 0 bases, and 5 bases lay in between. Germline-derived CDR1 and CDR2 are SGHRS and YFSETQ. This CDR3 region has 13 residues. For the CDR3, the DNA is TGCGCCAGCAGCTTCACAGTGAACACTGAAGCTTTCTTT. Its translation: CASSFTVNTEAFF.

This clonotype came up many times. The rearrangement joins TRBV7-9 to TRBJ2-7, with 9 nucleotides matching TRBD2. This CDR3 region has 14 residues. Germline CDR1 reads SEHNR; CDR2 reads FQNEAQ (reference sequence). With V trimmed by 8 bases and J by 4 bases, 9 bases remained unmatched. CDR3 residues: CASGGRGRGYEQYF. CDR3 nucleotide sequence: TGTGCCAGCGGGGGGCGCGGGAGGGGGTACGAGCAGTACTTC.

This clonotype was seen many times. The chain joins TRBV20-1 to TRBJ1-1; D is possibly TRBD1 (5 bases). Deletions cut 3 bases from V and 1 base from J, with 6 bases between. Germline V gene data show CDR1 as DFQATT and CDR2 as SNEGSKA (reference sequence). The CDR3 is 12 residues long. DNA of the CDR3: TGCAGTGCTAGGAGGGGGAACACTGAAGCTTTCTTT. Translated, it gives CSARRGNTEAFF.

This clonotype was seen many times. The gene calls are TRBV6-5 and TRBJ2-2; weak D call: TRBD2 (5 bases). V was clipped by 4 bases and J by 6 bases, with 18 bases between them. Germline CDR1 MNHEY, CDR2 SVGAGI. The CDR3 contains 16 residues. The CDR3 DNA sequence: TGTGCCAGCAGTTCGGGCGCTAGCCTCGTAGCCGGGGAGCTGTTTTTT. Translated, it gives CASSSGASLVAGELFF.

This clonotype was recorded at least ten times. The genes are TRBV7-9 and TRBJ1-1; D unresolved. V was shortened by 2 bases and J by 7 bases, with 14 bases between the two germline ends. Germline CDR1 reads SEHNR; CDR2 reads FQNEAQ (reference sequence). CDR3 length equals 14 residues. DNA of the CDR3: TGTGCCAGCAGCTTAACTGAGGGATTTTATGAAGCTTTCTTT. Protein product: CASSLTEGFYEAFF.

This clonotype was counted many times. This chain links TRBV29-1 with TRBJ2-7; 8 bases align to TRBD1. V lost 0 bases and J lost 0; bases outside the gene matches: 4. The CDR3 spans 15 residues. Germline V lookup: CDR1 SQVTM, CDR2 ANQGSEA. DNA for the CDR3: TGCAGCGTTGAAGACCGGGACAGGTACTCCTACGAGCAGTACTTC. Protein sequence: CSVEDRDRYSYEQYF.

Ten or more counts support this clonotype. The chain is built from TRBV16 and TRBJ2-3; TRBD2 matches at 8 bases. Losses at the gene ends were 3 bases for V and 2 bases for J; bases not matched to a gene: 7. Germline V lookup: CDR1 KGHSY, CDR2 FQNENV. CDR3 length equals 16 residues. The CDR3 coding sequence is TGTGCCAGCAGCCAGAGTCTAGCGGGTCTCACAGATACGCAGTATTTT. Protein product: CASSQSLAGLTDTQYF. The whole variable domain, remainder taken from reference TRBV16 and TRBJ2-3, is GEEVAQTPKHLVRGEGQKAKLYCAPIKGHSYVFWYQQVLKNEFKFLISFQNENVFDETGMPKERFSAKCLPNSPCSLEIQATKLEDSAVYFCASSQSLAGLTDTQYFGPGTRLTVL.

This clonotype was counted at least ten times. The chain couples TRBV2 to TRBJ2-7; 10 bases fit TRBD1. V dropped 4 bases and J dropped 3; count of bases not matched to a gene: 12. Germline-derived CDR1 and CDR2 are SNHLY and FYNNEI. This CDR3 is built from 17 residues. The CDR3 spells CASSGYFAGQGSYEQYF. The CDR3 DNA reads as TGTGCCAGCAGTGGTTATTTCGCGGGACAGGGGAGCTACGAGCAGTACTTC.

In its sample, this clonotype was seen many times. The chain employs TRBV29-1 and TRBJ1-1, with 7 bases lining up with TRBD1. Germline V gene sequence: CDR1 SQVTM, CDR2 ANQGSEA. CDR3 length: 13 residues. V lost 7 bases to trimming and J lost 0 bases; unmatched junction nucleotides: 5. Here the CDR3 reads CSASRGMNTEAFF. CDR3 bases: TGCAGCGCCTCCAGGGGGATGAACACTGAAGCTTTCTTT.

This clonotype was picked up many times. The chain is built from TRBV3-1 and TRBJ2-5; weak D call: TRBD1 (5 bases). Germline loops: CDR1 LGHDT, CDR2 YNNKEL (reference sequence). V gave up 7 bases and J gave up 2 bases, with 11 bases separating them. CDR3 length: 13 residues. The CDR3 is CASNPTEQETQYF. The DNA of the CDR3 is TGTGCCAGCAATCCGACAGAACAAGAGACCCAGTACTTC.

V usage is TRBV6-2 or TRBV6-3 and J usage is TRBJ2-5; TRBD2 aligns across 9 bases. Germline loops: CDR1 MNHEY, CDR2 SVGEGT. V was clipped by 2 bases and J by 1 base; unmatched bases: 5. The CDR3 is 16 amino acids. The CDR3 DNA reads TGTGCCAGCAGTTACCGACTAGCGGAGCTCCAAGAGACCCAGTACTTC. Translated: CASSYRLAELQETQYF.

This clonotype was counted ten times or more. This chain links TRBV6-5 with TRBJ1-3; no firm D call. CDR3 length equals 14 residues. Trimming left V 7 bases short and J 0 bases short, with 10 bases between. Germline CDR1 and CDR2: MNHEY and SVGAGI. The CDR3 DNA is TGTGCCAGCAAATATCCCGGCTCTGGAAACACCATATATTTT. Translated, it gives CASKYPGSGNTIYF.